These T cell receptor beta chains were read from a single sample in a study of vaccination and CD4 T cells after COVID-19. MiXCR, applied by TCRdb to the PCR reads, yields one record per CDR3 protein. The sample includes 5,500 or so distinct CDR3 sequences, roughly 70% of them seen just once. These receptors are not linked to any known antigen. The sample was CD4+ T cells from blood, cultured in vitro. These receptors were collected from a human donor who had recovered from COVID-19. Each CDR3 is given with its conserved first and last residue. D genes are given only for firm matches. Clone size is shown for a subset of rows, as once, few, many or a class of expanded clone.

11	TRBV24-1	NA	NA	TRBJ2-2	CATSKGRELFF	TGTGCCACCTCAAAAGGGAGGGAGCTGTTTTTT
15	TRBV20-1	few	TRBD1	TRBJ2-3	CSGPLVRGQADTQYF	TGCAGTGGCCCGTTGGTGAGGGGGCAGGCAGATACGCAGTATTTT
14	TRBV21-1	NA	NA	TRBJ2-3	CAGSGGQGPDTQYF	TGTGCCGGATCCGGCGGACAGGGCCCAGATACGCAGTATTTT
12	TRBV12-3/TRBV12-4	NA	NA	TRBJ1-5	CASSSFGQPQHF	TGTGCCAGCAGTTCTTTCGGACAGCCCCAGCATTTT
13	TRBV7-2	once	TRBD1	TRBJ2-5	CASSFGQEETQYF	TGTGCCAGCAGCTTCGGACAGGAAGAGACCCAGTACTTC
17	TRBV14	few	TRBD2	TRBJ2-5	CVSSQVASGRGGETQYF	TGTGTCAGCAGCCAAGTTGCGAGCGGGAGGGGAGGAGAGACCCAGTACTTC
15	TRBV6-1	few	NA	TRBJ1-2	CASSEVAAPNYGYTF	TGTGCCAGCAGTGAAGTGGCGGCGCCTAACTATGGCTACACCTTC
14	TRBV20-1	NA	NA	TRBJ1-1	CSALIGGLDTEAFF	TGCAGTGCTCTTATCGGGGGGCTCGATACTGAAGCTTTCTTT
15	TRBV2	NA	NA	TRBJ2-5	CASRGDRLRGETQYF	TGTGCCAGCAGAGGGGACCGACTCAGAGGGGAGACCCAGTACTTC
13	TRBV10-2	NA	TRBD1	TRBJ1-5	CASSSDRDQPQHF	TGCGCCAGCAGTTCGGACAGGGACCAGCCCCAGCATTTT
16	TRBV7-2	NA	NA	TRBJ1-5	CASSQDYARVNQPQHF	TGCGCCAGCAGCCAAGACTACGCCAGGGTCAATCAGCCCCAGCATTTT
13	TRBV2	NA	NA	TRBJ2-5	CASNQGYQETQYF	TGTGCCAGCAATCAGGGCTACCAAGAGACCCAGTACTTC
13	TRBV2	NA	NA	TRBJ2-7	CASMRASPYEQYF	TGTGCCAGCATGCGAGCGTCGCCCTACGAGCAGTACTTC
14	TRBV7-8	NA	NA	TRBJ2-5	CASSLRRRGETQYF	TGTGCCAGCAGCTTACGTCGCAGGGGTGAGACCCAGTACTTC
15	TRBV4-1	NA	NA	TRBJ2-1	CASSLAGGAYNEQFF	TGCGCCAGCAGCCTCGCGGGCGGGGCTTACAATGAGCAGTTCTTC
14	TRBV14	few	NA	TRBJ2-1	CASSPYSTYNEQFF	TGTGCCAGCAGCCCTTACAGTACCTACAATGAGCAGTTCTTC
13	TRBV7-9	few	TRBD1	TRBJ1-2	CASVDRGTYGYTF	TGTGCCAGCGTGGACAGGGGGACCTATGGCTACACCTTC
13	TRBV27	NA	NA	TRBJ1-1	CASSLSRDTEAFF	TGTGCCAGCAGTTTGTCCAGGGACACTGAAGCTTTCTTT
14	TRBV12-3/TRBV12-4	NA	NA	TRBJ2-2	CASSSQGNTGELFF	TGTGCCAGCAGTTCACAGGGTAACACCGGGGAGCTGTTTTTT
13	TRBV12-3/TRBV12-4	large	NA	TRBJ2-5	CASGNYVGETQYF	TGTGCCAGCGGGAACTACGTTGGCGAGACCCAGTACTTC
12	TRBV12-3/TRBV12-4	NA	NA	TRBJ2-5	CASSLVLEPQYF	TGTGCCAGCAGTTTAGTTTTGGAGCCCCAGTACTTC
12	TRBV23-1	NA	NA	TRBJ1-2	CASSGQPYGYTF	TGCGCCAGCAGTGGGCAGCCATATGGCTACACCTTC
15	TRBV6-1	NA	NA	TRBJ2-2	CASSERGRDTGELFF	TGTGCCAGCAGTGAACGGGGGAGAGACACCGGGGAGCTGTTTTTT
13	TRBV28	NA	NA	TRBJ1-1	CASSIARDIPPFF	TGTGCCAGCAGTATCGCCCGGGACATTCCGCCTTTCTTT
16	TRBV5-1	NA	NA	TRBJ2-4	CASSLEVWGAKNIQYF	TGCGCCAGCAGCTTGGAGGTGTGGGGAGCCAAAAACATTCAGTACTTC
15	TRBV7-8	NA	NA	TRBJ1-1	CASSLVQGSFTEAFF	TGTGCCAGCAGCTTAGTTCAGGGTAGTTTCACTGAAGCTTTCTTT
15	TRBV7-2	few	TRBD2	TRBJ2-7	CASSHTSGDTYEQYF	TGTGCCAGCAGCCATACTAGCGGGGATACCTACGAGCAGTACTTC
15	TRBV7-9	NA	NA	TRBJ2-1	CASSPGRSSYNEQFF	TGTGCCAGCAGTCCAGGGCGTAGCTCCTACAATGAGCAGTTCTTC
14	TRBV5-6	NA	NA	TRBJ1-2	CASSPLMRGLGYTF	TGTGCCAGCAGCCCGCTTATGAGGGGCCTTGGCTACACCTTC
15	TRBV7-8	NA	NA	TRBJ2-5	CASSLEFVGAETQYF	TGTGCCAGCAGCTTAGAATTCGTAGGGGCAGAGACCCAGTACTTC
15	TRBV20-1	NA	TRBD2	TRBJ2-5	CSAGRLAGDIETQYF	TGCAGTGCTGGCCGACTAGCGGGAGATATTGAGACCCAGTACTTC
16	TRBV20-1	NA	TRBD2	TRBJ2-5	CSARIGLAGGQETQYF	TGCAGTGCTAGGATAGGACTAGCGGGGGGGCAAGAGACCCAGTACTTC
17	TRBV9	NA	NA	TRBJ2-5	CASSAGTIGGLQETQYF	TGTGCCAGCAGCGCAGGGACTATCGGGGGGCTCCAAGAGACCCAGTACTTC
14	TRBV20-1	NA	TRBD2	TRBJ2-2	CSARSGGGTGELFF	TGCAGTGCTAGATCGGGGGGTGGTACCGGGGAGCTGTTTTTT
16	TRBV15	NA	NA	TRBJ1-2	CATSRAAGRGNYGYTF	TGTGCCACCAGCAGAGCCGCCGGGAGGGGCAACTATGGCTACACCTTC
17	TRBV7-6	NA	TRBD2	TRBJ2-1	CASSLLGTSGSYNEQFF	TGTGCCAGCAGCTTACTTGGGACTAGCGGGAGTTACAATGAGCAGTTCTTC
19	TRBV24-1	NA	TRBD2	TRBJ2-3	CATSDFRPISGGSSDTQYF	TGTGCCACCAGTGATTTCCGACCCATTAGCGGGGGGAGTTCAGATACGCAGTATTTT
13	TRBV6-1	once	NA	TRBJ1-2	CASRARQNYGYTF	TGTGCCAGCAGAGCTCGACAGAACTATGGCTACACCTTC
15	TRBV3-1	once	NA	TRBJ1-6	CASSQGWALDSPLHF	TGTGCCAGCAGCCAAGGGTGGGCCCTGGATTCACCCCTCCACTTT